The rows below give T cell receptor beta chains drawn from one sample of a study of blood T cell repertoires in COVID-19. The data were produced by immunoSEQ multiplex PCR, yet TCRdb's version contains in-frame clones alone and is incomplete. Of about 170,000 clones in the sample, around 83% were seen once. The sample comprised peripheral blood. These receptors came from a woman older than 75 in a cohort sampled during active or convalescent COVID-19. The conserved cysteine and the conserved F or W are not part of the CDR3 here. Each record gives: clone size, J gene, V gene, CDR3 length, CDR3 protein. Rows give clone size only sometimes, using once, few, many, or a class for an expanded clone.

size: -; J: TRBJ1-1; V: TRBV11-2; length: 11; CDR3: ASSPLPGAEAF
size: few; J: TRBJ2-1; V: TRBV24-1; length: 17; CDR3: ATSEPWTSGAQGWNEQF
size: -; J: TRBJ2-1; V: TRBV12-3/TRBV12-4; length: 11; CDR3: ASSPGVLNEQF
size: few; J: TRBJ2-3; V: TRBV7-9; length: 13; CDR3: ASSNGLAGTDTQY
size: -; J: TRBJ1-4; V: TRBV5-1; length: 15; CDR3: ASSRGPGPPTNEKLF
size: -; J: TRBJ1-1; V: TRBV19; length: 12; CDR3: ASSTWTGNTEAF
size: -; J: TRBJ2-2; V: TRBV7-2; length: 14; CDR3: ASSLISGFATGELF
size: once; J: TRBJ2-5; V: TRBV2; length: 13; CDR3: ASSSRTSGEETQY
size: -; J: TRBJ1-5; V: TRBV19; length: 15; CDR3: ASSISLGGYSNQPQH
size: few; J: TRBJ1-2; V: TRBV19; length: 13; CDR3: ASSIEGRPNYGYT
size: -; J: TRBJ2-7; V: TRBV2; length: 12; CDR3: ASSEGTGVWEQY
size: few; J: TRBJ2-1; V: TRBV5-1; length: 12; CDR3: ASSLREGHNEQF
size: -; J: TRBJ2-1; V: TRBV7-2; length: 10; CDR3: ASSLGLNEQF
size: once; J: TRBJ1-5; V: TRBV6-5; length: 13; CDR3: ASSYSGTVSQPQH
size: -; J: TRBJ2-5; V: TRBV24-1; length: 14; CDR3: ATSDLTGVTGETQY
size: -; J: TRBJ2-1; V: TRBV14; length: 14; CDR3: ASSQALAGGRVEQF